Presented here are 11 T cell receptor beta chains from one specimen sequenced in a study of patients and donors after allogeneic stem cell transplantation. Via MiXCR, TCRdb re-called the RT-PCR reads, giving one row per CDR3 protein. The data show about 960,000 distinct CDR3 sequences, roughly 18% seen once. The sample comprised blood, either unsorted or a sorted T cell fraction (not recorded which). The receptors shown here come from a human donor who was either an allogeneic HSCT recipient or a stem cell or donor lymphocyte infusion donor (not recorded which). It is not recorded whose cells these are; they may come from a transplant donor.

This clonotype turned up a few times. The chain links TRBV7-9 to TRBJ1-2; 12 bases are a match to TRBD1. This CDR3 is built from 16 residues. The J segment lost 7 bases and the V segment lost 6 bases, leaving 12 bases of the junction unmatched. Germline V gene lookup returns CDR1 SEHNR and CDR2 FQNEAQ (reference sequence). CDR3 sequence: CASSRPTGQGAGGYTF. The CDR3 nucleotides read TGTGCCAGCAGTCGACCTACGGGACAGGGGGCCGGTGGCTACACCTTC.

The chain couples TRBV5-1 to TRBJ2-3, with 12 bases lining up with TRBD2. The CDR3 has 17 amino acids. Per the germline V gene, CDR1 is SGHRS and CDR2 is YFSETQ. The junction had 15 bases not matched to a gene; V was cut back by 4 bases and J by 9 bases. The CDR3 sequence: CASSPLTSGRRGTTQYF. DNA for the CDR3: TGCGCCAGCAGCCCTCTCACTAGCGGGAGGAGGGGTACGACGCAGTATTTT.

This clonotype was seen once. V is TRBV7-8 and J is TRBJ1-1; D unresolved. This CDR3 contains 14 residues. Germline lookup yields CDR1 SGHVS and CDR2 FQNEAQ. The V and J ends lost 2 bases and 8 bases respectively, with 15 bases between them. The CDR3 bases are TGTGCCAGCAGCTTACGATTCGGTACGATGGAAGCTTTCTTT. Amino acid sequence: CASSLRFGTMEAFF.

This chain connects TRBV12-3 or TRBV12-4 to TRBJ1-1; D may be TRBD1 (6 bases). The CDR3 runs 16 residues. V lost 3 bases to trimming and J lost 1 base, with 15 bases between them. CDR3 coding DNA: TGTGCCAGCAGTTTTGGGGGGCCACAGGGGAACACTGAAGCTTTCTTT. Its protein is CASSFGGPQGNTEAFF.

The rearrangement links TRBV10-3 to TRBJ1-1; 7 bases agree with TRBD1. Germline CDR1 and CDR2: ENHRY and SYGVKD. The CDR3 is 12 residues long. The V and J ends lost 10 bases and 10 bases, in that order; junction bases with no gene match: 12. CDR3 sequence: CATQEGALGAFF. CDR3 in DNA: TGTGCCACCCAGGAGGGGGCACTGGGAGCTTTCTTT.

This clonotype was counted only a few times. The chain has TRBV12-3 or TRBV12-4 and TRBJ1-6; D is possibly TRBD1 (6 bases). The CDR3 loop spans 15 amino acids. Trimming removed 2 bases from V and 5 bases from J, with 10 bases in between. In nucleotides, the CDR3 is TGTGCCAGCAGTTTACGACAGGTTAATAATTCACCCCTCCACTTT. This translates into CASSLRQVNNSPLHF.

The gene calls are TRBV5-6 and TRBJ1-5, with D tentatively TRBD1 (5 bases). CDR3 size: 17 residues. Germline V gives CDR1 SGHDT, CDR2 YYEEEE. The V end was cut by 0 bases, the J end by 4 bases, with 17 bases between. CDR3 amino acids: CASSLGTGLAENQPQHF. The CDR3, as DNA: TGTGCCAGCAGCTTGGGTACAGGACTAGCGGAGAATCAGCCCCAGCATTTT.

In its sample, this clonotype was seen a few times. CDR3: CASSKSSREQYF. The DNA for the CDR3 is TGTGCCAGCAGTAAATCTTCGCGAGAGCAGTACTTC. The chain employs TRBV6-2 or TRBV6-3 and TRBJ2-7, with D uncertain. The V gene's germline CDR1 is MNHEY and CDR2 SVGEGT. The V end was cut by 5 bases, the J end by 7 bases, with 12 bases between. The CDR3 consists of 12 residues.

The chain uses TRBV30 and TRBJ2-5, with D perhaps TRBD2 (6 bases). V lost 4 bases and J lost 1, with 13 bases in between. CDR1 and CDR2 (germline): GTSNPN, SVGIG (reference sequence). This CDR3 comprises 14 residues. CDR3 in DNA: TGTGCCTGGACCCAAACTAGCCTCCAAGAGACCCAGTACTTC. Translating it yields CAWTQTSLQETQYF. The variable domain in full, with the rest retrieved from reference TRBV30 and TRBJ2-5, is SQTIHQWPATLVQPVGSPLSLECTVEGTSNPNLYWYRQAAGRGLQLLFYSVGIGQISSEVPQNLSASRPQDRQFILSSKKLLLSDSGFYLCAWTQTSLQETQYFGPGTRLLVL.

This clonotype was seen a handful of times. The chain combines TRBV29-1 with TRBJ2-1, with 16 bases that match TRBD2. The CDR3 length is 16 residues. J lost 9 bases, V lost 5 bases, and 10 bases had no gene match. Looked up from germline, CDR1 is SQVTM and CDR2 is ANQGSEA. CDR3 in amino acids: CSVKPGLAGGRGEQFF. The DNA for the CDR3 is TGCAGCGTTAAGCCGGGACTAGCGGGAGGGCGGGGTGAGCAGTTCTTC.

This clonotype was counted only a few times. The DNA for the CDR3 is TGTGCCACCAGTGACCCCCGGGACGGGCGGAGAGATGAGCAGTTCTTC. Translated: CATSDPRDGRRDEQFF. This rearrangement joins TRBV24-1 to TRBJ2-1; D tentatively fits TRBD1 or TRBD2 (5 bases each). CDR1 and CDR2 from the germline V gene are KGHDR and SFDVKD. The length of the CDR3 is 16 residues. V was clipped by 4 bases and J by 8 bases, with 20 bases between them.